Following are 30 T cell receptor beta chains from one sample sequenced in a study of post-analysis software for immune sequencing data. Study-wide points: Comparison of patients with controls showed five TRBV segments more frequent in patients, TRBV5-6, TRBV5-1 and TRBV20-1 among them.

Tagging with unique molecular identifiers was a feature of the TCR beta cDNA libraries. TCRdb fed the PCR reads into MiXCR, producing one record per CDR3 protein. The data contain about 570,000 distinct CDR3 sequences, around a third of them singletons. No antigen is known for these receptors. The sample was blood. The receptors were sampled from a girl younger than 18 with multiple sclerosis.

V and J are TRBV11-2 and TRBJ2-5; 10 positions match TRBD1. Judging by the DNA end, TRBJ2-7 fits better; the J call may be wrong. This CDR3 has 15 amino acids. Germline V gene lookup returns CDR1 SGHAT and CDR2 FQNNGV. The CDR3 is CASSYLGTGAYEQYF. The CDR3 nucleotides are TGTGCCAGCAGCTACCTGGGGACAGGGGCCTACGAGCAGTACTTC.

The chain couples TRBV5-1 to TRBJ2-3, with D tentatively TRBD1 (6 bases). The V gene lost 8 bases and the J gene lost 0 bases, with 16 bases spanning the gap. From germline, CDR1 is SGHRS and CDR2 YFSETQ. This CDR3 spans 15 amino acids. The CDR3 loop reads CASRAAGASTDTQYF. CDR3 nucleotides: TGCGCCAGTCGGGCGGCAGGGGCCAGCACAGATACGCAGTATTTT.

The gene calls are TRBV20-1 and TRBJ2-5; D perhaps matches TRBD2 (5 bases). The CDR3 is 12 amino acids. V was cut by 8 bases and J by 5 bases, with 15 bases left in between. From germline, CDR1 is DFQATT and CDR2 SNEGSKA (reference sequence). The CDR3 DNA is TGCAGTTCAGATCCGACGGGGGAGACCCAGTACTTC. Translated: CSSDPTGETQYF.

This chain joins TRBV5-1 and TRBJ2-5; TRBD2 matches 8 bases. Germline CDR1 is SGHRS and CDR2 is YFSETQ. The CDR3 runs to 16 residues. The V gene end was trimmed by 3 bases and the J gene end by 4 bases; junction bases not matched to a gene: 11. The CDR3 DNA reads as TGCGCCAGCAGCTCTGGACTAGCACAGAGGGGAGAGACCCAGTACTTC. As protein: CASSSGLAQRGETQYF.

To note about this clonotype: One base away lies a much larger clone, so this may be a sequencing read error. It is likely a read error, because the conserved phenylalanine at the end of the CDR3 is missing. This chain uses TRBV4-2 with TRBJ2-1, with D possibly TRBD2 on 6 matching bases. From germline, CDR1 is LGHNA and CDR2 YNFKEQ. V was clipped by 0 bases and J by 7 bases, with 13 bases between them. The CDR3 runs 15 residues. CDR3 loop: CASSQEGSAGNEQFC. In nucleotides, the CDR3 is TGTGCCAGCAGCCAAGAGGGTTCGGCGGGAAATGAGCAGTTCTGC.

The rearrangement links TRBV12-3 or TRBV12-4 to TRBJ2-1; D not resolved. TRBJ2-7 explains the end of the DNA better; the J call may be wrong. The CDR3 consists of 16 residues. CDR3 loop: CASSSPVQSSYNEQYF. The CDR3 DNA sequence: TGTGCCAGCAGTTCCCCCGTACAGAGCTCCTACAATGAGCAGTACTTC.

A remark on this clonotype: A read error may explain this, as a much larger clone is one base away. Given the absence of the conserved phenylalanine or tryptophan at the CDR3 end, a read error is likely. The chain links TRBV4-1 to TRBJ2-4, with D possibly matching TRBD2 (6 bases). This CDR3 comprises 15 residues. Germline V gene data show CDR1 as MGHRA and CDR2 as YSYEKL. The V and J ends lost 0 bases and 6 bases respectively, with 12 bases between them. In nucleotides, the CDR3 is TGCGCCAGCAGCCAAGATTCGGGGGTTGGAAACATTCAGTACTGC. Its translation is CASSQDSGVGNIQYC.

There are a few counts of this clonotype. The CDR3 loop is CSGPGQGYGYTF. The CDR3 nucleotides are TGCAGTGGACCAGGGCAGGGGTATGGCTACACCTTC. The chain combines TRBV20-1 with TRBJ1-2, with D possibly being TRBD1 (6 bases). The CDR3 is 12 amino acids. The germline V gene has CDR1 DFQATT and CDR2 SNEGSKA (reference sequence). The V and J ends lost 7 bases and 5 bases respectively, with 14 bases between them.

The rearrangement joins TRBV18 to TRBJ2-2; D may be TRBD2 (6 bases). The CDR3 totals 14 residues. Germline CDR1 and CDR2: KGHSH and LQKENI. The V end was cut by 0 bases, the J end by 6 bases, with 8 bases between. This chain's CDR3 is CASSPPWEAGELFF. The CDR3 DNA follows: TGTGCCAGCTCACCACCGTGGGAGGCCGGGGAGCTGTTTTTT.

This rearrangement joins TRBV5-6 to TRBJ1-2; no definite D call. Germline values: CDR1 SGHDT, CDR2 YYEEEE. The CDR3 runs 14 residues. V was cut by 0 bases and J by 2 bases, with 8 bases left in between. The CDR3 DNA sequence: TGTGCCAGCAGCTTGGATCAGGTCAACTATGGCTACACCTTC. Translated, it gives CASSLDQVNYGYTF.

The chain employs TRBV6-1 and TRBJ2-1, with D unclear. V was trimmed by 1 base and J by 8 bases, leaving 15 bases between them. This CDR3 spans 15 amino acids. Germline CDR1 reads MNHNS; CDR2 reads SASEGT. CDR3 bases: TGTGCCAGCAGTGAAGGAGGAAACAGTTACGATGAGCAGTTCTTC. It yields the protein CASSEGGNSYDEQFF.

At least ten counts were recorded for this clonotype. This chain joins TRBV6-5 and TRBJ2-3; D is unresolved. The V and J ends lost 0 bases and 5 bases respectively, with 6 bases between them. This CDR3 is built from 13 residues. Germline lookup yields CDR1 MNHEY and CDR2 SVGAGI. The CDR3 is CASSYSTLDTQYF. CDR3 nucleotide sequence: TGTGCCAGCAGTTACTCGACCCTAGATACGCAGTATTTT.

In its sample, this clonotype was seen a few times. The rearrangement links TRBV20-1 to TRBJ1-4; TRBD1 matches at 7 bases. V dropped 6 bases and J dropped 8; count of bases not matched to a gene: 9. The germline V gene encodes CDR1 DFQATT and CDR2 SNEGSKA (reference sequence). The CDR3 loop spans 13 amino acids. CDR3 amino acids: CSADTGEGEKLFF. CDR3 bases: TGCAGTGCCGATACAGGGGAGGGGGAAAAACTGTTTTTT.

The chain's CDR3 is CASSSPQSGGVTDTQYF. CDR3 in DNA: TGTGCCAGCAGTTCCCCACAGAGCGGGGGGGTCACAGATACGCAGTATTTT. The chain combines TRBV6-5 with TRBJ2-3; 10 bases fit TRBD2. Germline values: CDR1 MNHEY, CDR2 SVGAGI. This CDR3 has 17 amino acids. V shed 4 bases, J shed 2 bases, and the junction held 9 bases outside the gene matches.

This clonotype occurred a few times. This chain uses TRBV7-9 with TRBJ1-4, with unresolved D. The germline CDR1 and CDR2 sequences are SEHNR and FQNEAQ (reference sequence). The CDR3 consists of 14 residues. V dropped 5 bases and J dropped 3 bases, with 10 bases sitting between them. CDR3 in amino acids: CASSPLQANEKLFF. CDR3 DNA: TGTGCCAGCAGCCCCCTGCAGGCTAATGAAAAACTGTTTTTT. The variable domain in full, completed from reference TRBV7-9 and TRBJ1-4, reads DTGVSQNPRHKITKRGQNVTFRCDPISEHNRLYWYRQTLGQGPEFLTYFQNEAQLEKSRLLSDRFSAERPKGSFSTLEIQRTEQGDSAMYLCASSPLQANEKLFFGSGTQLSVL.

The chain recombines TRBV7-3 with TRBJ1-2; the D gene is possibly TRBD1 (5 bases). The CDR3 totals 15 residues. Trimming shortened V by 0 bases and J by 3 bases, and 11 bases separated the two germline ends. Per germline, CDR1 SGHTA and CDR2 FQGTGA. This CDR3 is CASSLTFGRDYGYTF. The CDR3 bases are TGTGCCAGCAGCTTAACGTTTGGCAGGGACTATGGCTACACCTTC.

V is TRBV28 and J is TRBJ1-2; the match to TRBD1 covers 10 bases. Germline loops: CDR1 MDHEN, CDR2 SYDVKM. CDR3 length equals 17 residues. J was trimmed by 7 bases and V by 6 bases; bases with no gene match: 17. Written as DNA, the CDR3 is TGTGCCAGCAGCCTCCGGGACAGGGGTTCCCGACGGCTTGGCTACACCTTC. This encodes CASSLRDRGSRRLGYTF.

V and J are TRBV12-3 or TRBV12-4 and TRBJ1-2; D might be TRBD1 (6 bases). This CDR3 contains 13 residues. The V end was cut by 5 bases, the J end by 3 bases, with 10 bases between. The CDR3 nucleotides are TGTGCCAGCAGTGTTGGGGGCGACTATGGCTACACCTTC. It specifies CASSVGGDYGYTF.

V and J are TRBV15 and TRBJ1-5; 11 bases agree with TRBD1. With V trimmed by 5 bases and J by 3 bases, 12 bases remained unmatched. The CDR3 has 18 residues. Germline CDR1 and CDR2: LNHNV and YYDKDF (reference sequence). CDR3 in DNA: TGTGCCACCAGCTTATCCGGGACAGGGGGGCCCATCAATCAGCCCCAGCATTTT. Encoded protein: CATSLSGTGGPINQPQHF.

Concerning this clonotype: A single base separates this from a much larger clone, so it may be a read error. The chain links TRBV7-2 to TRBJ2-3, with a weak D call TRBD2 (5 bases). Trimming took 2 bases from V and 0 from J, leaving 6 bases between them. Germline V gene sequence: CDR1 SGHTA, CDR2 FQGNSA. There are 14 residues in the CDR3. CDR3 in amino acids: CASSLQRSTDTQYF. Here the CDR3 DNA reads TGTGCCAGCAGCTTACAGCGGAGCACAGATACGCAGTATTTT.

The rearrangement joins TRBV25-1 to TRBJ1-2, with D perhaps matching TRBD1 (5 bases). The V end was cut by 2 bases, the J end by 4 bases, with 11 bases between. Germline-derived CDR1 and CDR2 are MGHDK and SYGVNS. This CDR3 has 14 residues. CDR3 sequence: CASSETGQAYGYTF. The CDR3 bases are TGTGCCAGCAGTGAAACAGGTCAAGCCTATGGCTACACCTTC.

The gene calls are TRBV7-2 and TRBJ1-2; 8 nucleotides match TRBD1. The V and J ends lost 3 bases and 7 bases, in that order; junction bases with no gene match: 10. Germline V gene sequence: CDR1 SGHTA, CDR2 FQGNSA. The length of the CDR3 is 15 residues. The CDR3 sequence is CASSLNPTGASGYTF. Written as DNA, the CDR3 is TGTGCCAGCAGCTTGAATCCGACAGGGGCCAGTGGCTACACCTTC. The full variable domain, in which reference TRBV7-2 and TRBJ1-2 provide the parts outside the CDR3, is GAGVSQSPSNKVTEKGKDVELRCDPISGHTALYWYRQSLGQGLEFLIYFQGNSAPDKSGLPSDRFSAERTGGSVSTLTIQRTQQEDSAVYLCASSLNPTGASGYTFGSGTRLTVV.

There are a few counts of this clonotype. V and J are TRBV18 and TRBJ2-3; 8 bases fit TRBD1. The CDR3 is 15 residues long. CDR1 and CDR2 from the germline V gene are KGHSH and LQKENI. Germline trimming cut 6 bases from V and 6 bases from J; bases unmatched to any gene: 11. CDR3 DNA: TGTGCCAGCTCTTCCGGGACAGGCGCCCTCGATACGCAGTATTTT. It codes for CASSSGTGALDTQYF. Supplemented by reference TRBV18 and TRBJ2-3, the full variable domain reads NAGVMQNPRHLVRRRGQEARLRCSPMKGHSHVYWYRQLPEEGLKFMVYLQKENIIDESGMPKERFSAEFPKEGPSILRIQQVVRGDSAAYFCASSSGTGALDTQYFGPGTRLTVL.

The genes are TRBV4-1 and TRBJ1-5; no reliable D call. The CDR3 runs to 11 residues. Per germline, CDR1 MGHRA and CDR2 YSYEKL. V dropped 4 bases and J dropped 5 bases, with 3 bases sitting between them. The CDR3: CASSRDQPQHF. For the CDR3, the DNA is TGCGCCAGCAGCCGAGATCAGCCCCAGCATTTT.

This clonotype was recorded once. This chain joins TRBV3-1 and TRBJ1-6; 12 positions agree with TRBD1. The CDR3 loop spans 15 amino acids. In germline, CDR1 is LGHDT, CDR2 YNNKEL (reference sequence). V trimming: 4 bases; J trimming: 9 bases; junction bases outside the gene matches: 4. In DNA form, the CDR3 reads TGTGCCAGCAGCCCCGGGACAGGGGGCTTTTCACCCCTCCACTTT. Protein product: CASSPGTGGFSPLHF. The full variable domain, with the rest looked up from reference TRBV3-1 and TRBJ1-6, is DTAVSQTPKYLVTQMGNDKSIKCEQNLGHDTMYWYKQDSKKFLKIMFSYNNKELIINETVPNRFSPKSPDKAHLNLHINSLELGDSAVYFCASSPGTGGFSPLHFGNGTRLTVT.

This clonotype was seen only a few times. The chain recombines TRBV20-1 with TRBJ2-7; perhaps TRBD2 as D (6 bases). Germline assignment: CDR1 DFQATT and CDR2 SNEGSKA (reference sequence). Deletions cut 3 bases from V and 3 bases from J, with 18 bases between. The CDR3 contains 15 residues. In DNA form, the CDR3 reads TGCAGTGCTAGTACTCCGGGGGACCGACTCTACGAGCAGTACTTC. Encoded protein: CSASTPGDRLYEQYF.

This clonotype has a count of ten or more. CDR3 coding DNA: TGCAGTGCAAGGGAATGGGGTGGCGAAGAGACCCAGTACTTC. It specifies CSAREWGGEETQYF. V is TRBV20-1 and J is TRBJ2-5, with D unclear. Germline CDR1 DFQATT, CDR2 SNEGSKA (reference sequence). V was clipped by 6 bases and J by 3 bases, with 17 bases between them. The CDR3 loop spans 14 amino acids.

This clonotype occurred a few times. V is TRBV9 and J is TRBJ1-2; D is undetermined. Trimming took 4 bases from V and 4 from J, leaving 17 bases between them. The CDR3 runs 15 residues. Germline V gene sequence: CDR1 SGDLS, CDR2 YYNGEE. The CDR3 reads CASSPRNGMAYGYTF. The CDR3 nucleotides read TGTGCCAGCAGCCCCCGGAATGGGATGGCCTATGGCTACACCTTC.

This clonotype was recorded a few times. The V gene is TRBV20-1, the J gene TRBJ2-5; 12 nucleotides line up with TRBD2. The CDR3 is made up of 16 amino acids. The V and J ends lost 3 bases and 5 bases, in that order; junction bases with no gene match: 10. Per the germline V gene, CDR1 is DFQATT and CDR2 is SNEGSKA (reference sequence). CDR3 coding DNA: TGCAGTGCTAGTCGTTCTAGCGGGGGGGCCAGCGAGACCCAGTACTTC. This encodes CSASRSSGGASETQYF.

V usage is TRBV3-1 and J usage is TRBJ2-5; 10 bases are a match to TRBD2. The CDR3 totals 16 residues. Germline V gives CDR1 LGHDT, CDR2 YNNKEL (reference sequence). Trimming at V came to 3 bases and at J to 2 bases, leaving 6 bases not matched to a gene. CDR3 loop: CASSHASGGAQETQYF. The CDR3 nucleotides read TGTGCCAGCAGCCACGCGAGCGGGGGGGCTCAAGAGACCCAGTACTTC.